The present TCR beta chain was sequenced within a study of radiotherapy plus CTLA-4 blockade in lung cancer. Study overall: Objective response rate was around 20%; disease control rate, less than 40%. Findings and limits, study-wide: Response, reportedly, was best predicted by interferon-beta along with early blood T cell clone dynamics. Tumor-derived TCR clones expanded in blood after radiotherapy plus ipilimumab.

Focal radiation and CTLA-4 blockade (ipilimumab) were tested in chemo-refractory metastatic non-small-cell lung cancer patients. The ends were cut back, 4 bases at V and 0 bases at J, with 3 bases in the middle. Per the germline V gene, CDR1 is SGHAT and CDR2 is FQNNGV. The CDR3 extends over 12 amino acids. In the case of this clone: Antigen: not known.

Method: immunoSEQ multiplex PCR; TCRdb's copy keeps in-frame clones and lacks some. The sample gives approximately 47,000 clones, approximately 78% of which show up once; 3.3% is in the top ten. The TCR sequence derives from a human donor with non-small cell lung cancer who had stable disease on radiotherapy plus ipilimumab. V is TRBV11-2 and J is TRBJ2-5; no reliable D call. The specimen comprised peripheral blood, sampled from a patient treated with radiotherapy plus ipilimumab. The CDR3: CASSSYQETQYF. Here the CDR3 DNA reads TGTGCCAGCAGCTCGTACCAAGAGACCCAGTACTTC.